This T cell receptor (beta chain) emerged from a study of cytomegalovirus exposure and HLA in healthy donors. Points from the study as a whole: An analysis that was carried out later associated some 17,000 TCR beta sequences with HLA alleles at 0.05 false discovery rate.

The germline gives CDR1 GTSNPN, CDR2 SVGIG (reference sequence). The CDR3 length is 12 residues. The V gene end was trimmed by 5 bases and the J gene end by 7 bases; junction bases not matched to a gene: 8. PCR primers comprised 60 Vbeta and 13 Jbeta primers. Produced via immunoSEQ multiplex PCR; TCRdb's table is partial and in-frame only. The repertoire consists of 150,000 or so clones, with around four fifths occurring once and the leading ten covering roughly 1.3%. As regards this clone: Its target is not known.

The receptor was derived from a young man in good health and CMV-seronegative. The rearrangement joins TRBV30 to TRBJ2-7; TRBD1 agrees at 7 bases. Sequenced material: PBMCs. The CDR3 region is CAWSDRSGEQYF. CDR3 nucleotides: TGTGCCTGGTCGGACAGGAGCGGAGAGCAGTACTTC.